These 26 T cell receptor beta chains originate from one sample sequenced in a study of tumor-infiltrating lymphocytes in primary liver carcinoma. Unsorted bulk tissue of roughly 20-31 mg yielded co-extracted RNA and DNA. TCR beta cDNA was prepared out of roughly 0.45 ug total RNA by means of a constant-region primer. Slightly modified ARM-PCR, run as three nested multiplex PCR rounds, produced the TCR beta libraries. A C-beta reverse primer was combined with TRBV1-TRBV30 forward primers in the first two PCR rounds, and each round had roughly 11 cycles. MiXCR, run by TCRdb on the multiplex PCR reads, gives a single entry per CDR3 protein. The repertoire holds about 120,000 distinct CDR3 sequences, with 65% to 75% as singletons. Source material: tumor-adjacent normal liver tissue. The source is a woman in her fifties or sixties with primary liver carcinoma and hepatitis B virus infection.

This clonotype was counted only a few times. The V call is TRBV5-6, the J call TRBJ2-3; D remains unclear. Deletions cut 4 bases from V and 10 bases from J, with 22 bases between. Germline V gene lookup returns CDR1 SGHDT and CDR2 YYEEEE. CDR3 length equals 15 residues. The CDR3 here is CASSLTPLGWGSQYF. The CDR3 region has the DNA TGTGCCAGCAGCCTGACTCCGCTAGGATGGGGATCGCAGTATTTT.

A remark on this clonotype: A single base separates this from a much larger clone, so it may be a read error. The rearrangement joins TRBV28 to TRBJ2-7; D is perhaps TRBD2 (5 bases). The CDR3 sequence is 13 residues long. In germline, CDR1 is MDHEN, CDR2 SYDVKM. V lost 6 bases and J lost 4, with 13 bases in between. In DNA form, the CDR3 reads TGTGCCAGCAGCCGACCTACTAGATACGAGCAGTACTTC. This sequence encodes CASSRPTRYEQYF.

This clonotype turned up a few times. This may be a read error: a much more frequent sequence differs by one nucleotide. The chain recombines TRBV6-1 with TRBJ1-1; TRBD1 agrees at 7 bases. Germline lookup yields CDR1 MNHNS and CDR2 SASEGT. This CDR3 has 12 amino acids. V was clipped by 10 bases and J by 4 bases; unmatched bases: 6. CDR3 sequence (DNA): TGTGCCACCCAGGGGGGTAGCACTGAAGCTTTCTTT. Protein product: CATQGGSTEAFF.

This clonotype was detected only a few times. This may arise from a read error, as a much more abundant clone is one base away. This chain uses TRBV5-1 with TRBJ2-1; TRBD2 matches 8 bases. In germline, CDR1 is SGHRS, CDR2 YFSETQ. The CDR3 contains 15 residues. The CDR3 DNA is TGCACCAGCAGCTTGGTTTCAACGGGGGGGAATGAGCAGTTCTTC. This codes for CTSSLVSTGGNEQFF.

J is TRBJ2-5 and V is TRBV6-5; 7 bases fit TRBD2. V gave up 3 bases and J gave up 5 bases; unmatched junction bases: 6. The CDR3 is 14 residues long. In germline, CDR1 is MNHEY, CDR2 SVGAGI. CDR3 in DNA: TGTGCCAGCAGTTATTCGAACGGGGGGGAGACCCAGTACTTC. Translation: CASSYSNGGETQYF.

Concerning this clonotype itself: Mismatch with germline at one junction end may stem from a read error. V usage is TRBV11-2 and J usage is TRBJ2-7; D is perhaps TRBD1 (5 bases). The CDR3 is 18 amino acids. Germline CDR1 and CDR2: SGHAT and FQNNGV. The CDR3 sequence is CVSSFRPSTGSAAYEQYF. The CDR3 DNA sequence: TGTGTCAGCAGCTTTAGACCATCCACAGGCTCAGCTGCCTACGAGCAGTACTTC.

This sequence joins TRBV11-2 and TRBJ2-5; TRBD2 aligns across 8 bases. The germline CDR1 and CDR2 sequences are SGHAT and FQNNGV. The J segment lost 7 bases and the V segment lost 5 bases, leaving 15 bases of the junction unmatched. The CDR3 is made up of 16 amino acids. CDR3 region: CASSQIAASGSGTQYF. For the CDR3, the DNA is TGTGCCAGCAGCCAGATCGCGGCTAGCGGGTCCGGGACCCAGTACTTC.

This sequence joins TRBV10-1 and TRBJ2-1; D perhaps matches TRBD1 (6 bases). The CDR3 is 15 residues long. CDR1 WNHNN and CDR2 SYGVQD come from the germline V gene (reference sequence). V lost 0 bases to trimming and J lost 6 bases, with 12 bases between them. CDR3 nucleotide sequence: TGCGCCAGCAGTGAGTCCGGCACAGGGCGCAATGAGCAGTTCTTC. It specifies CASSESGTGRNEQFF.

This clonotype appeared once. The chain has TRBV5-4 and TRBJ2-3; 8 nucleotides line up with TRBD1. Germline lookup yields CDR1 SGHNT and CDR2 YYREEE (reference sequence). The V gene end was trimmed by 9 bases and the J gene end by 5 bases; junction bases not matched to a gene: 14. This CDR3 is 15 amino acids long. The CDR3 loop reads CANSFPTGGQDTQYF. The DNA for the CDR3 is TGTGCCAATAGCTTTCCAACAGGGGGGCAAGATACGCAGTATTTT.

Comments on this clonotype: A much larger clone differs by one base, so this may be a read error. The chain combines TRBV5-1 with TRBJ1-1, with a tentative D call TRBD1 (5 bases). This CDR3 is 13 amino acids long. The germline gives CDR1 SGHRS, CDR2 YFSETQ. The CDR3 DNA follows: TGCGTCAGCAGCCCCTCGAGGGGCACTGAAGCTTTCTTT. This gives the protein CVSSPSRGTEAFF.

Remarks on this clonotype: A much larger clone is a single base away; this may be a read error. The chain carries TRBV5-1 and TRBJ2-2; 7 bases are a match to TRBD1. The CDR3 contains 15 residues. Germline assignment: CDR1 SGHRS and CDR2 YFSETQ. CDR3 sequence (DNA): TGCGCCAGCAGCTTCCGACAGGGTGGCACCGGGAAGCTGTTTTTT. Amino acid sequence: CASSFRQGGTGKLFF.

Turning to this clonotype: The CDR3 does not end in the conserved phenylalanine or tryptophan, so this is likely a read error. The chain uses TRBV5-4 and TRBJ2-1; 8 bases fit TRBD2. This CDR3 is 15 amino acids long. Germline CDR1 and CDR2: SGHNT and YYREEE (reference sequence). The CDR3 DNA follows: TGTGCCAGCAGCCCCCCGGGGGGGACGGGCGATGAACAGTTCTGC. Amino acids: CASSPPGGTGDEQFC.

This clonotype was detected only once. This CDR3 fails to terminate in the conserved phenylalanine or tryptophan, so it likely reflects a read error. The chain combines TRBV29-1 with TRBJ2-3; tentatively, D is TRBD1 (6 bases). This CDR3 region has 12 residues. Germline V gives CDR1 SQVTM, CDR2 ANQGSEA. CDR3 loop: CSVAVGADTQYI. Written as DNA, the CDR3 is TGCAGCGTGGCGGTGGGGGCAGATACTCAGTATATT.

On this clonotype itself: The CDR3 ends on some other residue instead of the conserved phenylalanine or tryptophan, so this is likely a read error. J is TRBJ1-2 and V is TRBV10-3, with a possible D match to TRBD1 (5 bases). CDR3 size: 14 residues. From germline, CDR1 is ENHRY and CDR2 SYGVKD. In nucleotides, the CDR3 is TGTACCATTAGCCGGGACGCGGGCAGAGGGGGCTACACCTAC. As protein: CTISRDAGRGGYTY.

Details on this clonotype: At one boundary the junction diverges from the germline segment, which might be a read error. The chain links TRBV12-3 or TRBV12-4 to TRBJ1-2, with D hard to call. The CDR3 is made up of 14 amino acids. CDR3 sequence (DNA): TGTGCCAACAGTTTTACGGGCAGTACGCCTGGCTACACCTTC. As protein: CANSFTGSTPGYTF.

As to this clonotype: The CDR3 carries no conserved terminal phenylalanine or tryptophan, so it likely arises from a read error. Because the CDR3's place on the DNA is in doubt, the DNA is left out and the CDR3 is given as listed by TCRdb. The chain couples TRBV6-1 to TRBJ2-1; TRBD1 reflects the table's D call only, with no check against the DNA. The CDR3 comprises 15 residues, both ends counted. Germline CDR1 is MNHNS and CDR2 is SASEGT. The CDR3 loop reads CASSELGTEDNEQLL.

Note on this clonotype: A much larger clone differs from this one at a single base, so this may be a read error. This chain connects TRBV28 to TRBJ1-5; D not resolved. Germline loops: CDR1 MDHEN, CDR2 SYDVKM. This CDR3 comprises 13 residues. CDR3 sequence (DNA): TGTGCCAGCAGTTCGTCCCACAATCCGCCCCAGCATTTT. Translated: CASSSSHNPPQHF.

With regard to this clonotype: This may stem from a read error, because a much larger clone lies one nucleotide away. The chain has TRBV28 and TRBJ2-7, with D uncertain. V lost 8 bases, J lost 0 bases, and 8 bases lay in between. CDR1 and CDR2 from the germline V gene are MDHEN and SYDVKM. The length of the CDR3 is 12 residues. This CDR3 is CASLCSSYEQYF. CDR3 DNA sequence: TGTGCCAGCCTATGCAGCTCCTACGAGCAGTACTTC.

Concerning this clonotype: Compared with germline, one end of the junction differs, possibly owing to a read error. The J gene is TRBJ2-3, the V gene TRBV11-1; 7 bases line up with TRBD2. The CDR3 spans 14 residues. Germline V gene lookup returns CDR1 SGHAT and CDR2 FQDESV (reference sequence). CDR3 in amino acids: CTSSLMQRAGEPHF. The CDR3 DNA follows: TGTACCAGCAGCTTAATGCAACGTGCGGGAGAGCCTCACTTT.

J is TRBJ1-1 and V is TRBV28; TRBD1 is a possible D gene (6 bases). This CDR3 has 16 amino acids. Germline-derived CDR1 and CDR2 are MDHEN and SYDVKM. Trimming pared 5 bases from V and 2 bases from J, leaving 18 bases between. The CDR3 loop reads CASSPTSGTPNTEAFF. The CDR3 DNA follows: TGTGCCAGCAGTCCAACCTCAGGGACACCTAACACTGAAGCTTTCTTT.

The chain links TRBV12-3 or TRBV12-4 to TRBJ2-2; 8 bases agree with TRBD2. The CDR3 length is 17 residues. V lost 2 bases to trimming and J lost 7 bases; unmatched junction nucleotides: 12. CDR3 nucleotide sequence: TGTGCCAGCAGTTTATCATGGAGTAGCGGGAAGGGCGGGGAGCTGTTTTTT. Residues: CASSLSWSSGKGGELFF.

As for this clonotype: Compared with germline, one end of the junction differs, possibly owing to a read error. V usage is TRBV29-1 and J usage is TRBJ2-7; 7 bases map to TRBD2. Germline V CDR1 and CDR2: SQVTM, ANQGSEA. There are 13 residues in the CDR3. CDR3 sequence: CSLPGGVSYVQYF. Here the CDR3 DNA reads TGCAGCTTACCTGGGGGGGTCAGCTACGTGCAGTATTTC.

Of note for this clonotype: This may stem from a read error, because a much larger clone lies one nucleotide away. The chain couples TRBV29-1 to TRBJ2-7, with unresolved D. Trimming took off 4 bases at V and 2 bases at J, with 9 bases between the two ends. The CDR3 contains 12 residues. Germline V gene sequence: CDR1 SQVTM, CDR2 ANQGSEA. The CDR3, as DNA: TGCAGCGTTGCTGAACAGACCTACGAGCAGTACTTC. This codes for CSVAEQTYEQYF.

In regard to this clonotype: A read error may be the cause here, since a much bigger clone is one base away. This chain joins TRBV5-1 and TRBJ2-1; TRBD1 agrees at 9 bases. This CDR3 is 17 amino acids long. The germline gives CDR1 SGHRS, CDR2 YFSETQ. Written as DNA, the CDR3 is TGCACCAGCAGCCCCTTGGACCGACAGGGGGGTCACAATGAGCAGTTCTTC. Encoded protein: CTSSPLDRQGGHNEQFF.

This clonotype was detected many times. CDR3 region: CASSSRDSISREQYF. The CDR3 bases are TGTGCCAGCAGTTCCCGGGACTCCATTTCCCGGGAGCAGTACTTC. The chain employs TRBV6-6 and TRBJ2-7; perhaps TRBD2 as D (6 bases). V lost 4 bases and J 7 bases, leaving 20 bases between the germline ends. The CDR3 contains 15 residues. Germline values: CDR1 MNHNY, CDR2 SVGAGI (reference sequence).

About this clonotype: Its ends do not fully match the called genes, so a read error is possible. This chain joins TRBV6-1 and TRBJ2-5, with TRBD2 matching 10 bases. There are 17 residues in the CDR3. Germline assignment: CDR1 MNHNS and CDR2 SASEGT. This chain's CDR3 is CAGSVRAGGLGSETQYF. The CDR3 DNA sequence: TGTGCCGGCAGTGTTCGAGCGGGAGGGCTAGGCTCGGAGACCCAGTACTTC.